What follows are 30 T cell receptor beta chains derived from one specimen sequenced in a study of T cells in women clearing cervical HPV infection (dated by TCRdb to about 2018). Library preparation used the immunoSEQ multiplex PCR assay. TCRdb mirrors the immuneACCESS table, restricted to in-frame sequences. Some clones are absent from its copies; in checked studies, under half trace to an unresolved V gene, and the reason for the others is unknown. The sample's table covers tens of thousands of clones. The top ten constitute roughly 1.5% of the sample. The sequencing sample was made of blood buffy coat. The receptors come from a woman between 18 and 69 years old with a cervical HPV16 infection that either progressed to CIN3+ or cleared (not recorded which).

Here the CDR3 reads CASGAREETGSYNSPLFF. Partial CDR3 DNA: TGTGCCAGCGGGGCCCGGGAGGAAACAGGGAGCTATAATTCACCA. The chain links TRBV7-6 to TRBJ1-4, with a tentative D call TRBD1 (6 bases). The read comes to an end 3 residues before the CDR3 does, leaving the germline J gene to fill in the end. This CDR3 is built from 18 residues. Germline-derived CDR1 and CDR2 are SGHVS and FNYEAQ.

Comment on this clone: The read terminates 3 residues before the CDR3 end, so the remaining end is supplied by the germline J gene. V is TRBV5-1 and J is TRBJ1-4, with D unclear. This CDR3 region has 13 residues. Trimming took 0 bases from V and 8 from J, leaving 8 bases between them. Germline V gene sequence: CDR1 SGHRS, CDR2 YFSETQ. The sequenced CDR3 bases are TGCGCCAGCAGCTTGGCAACAGCCGAAAAA. As protein: CASSLATAEK. The complete CDR3 protein is CASSLATAEKLFF.

The CDR3 sequence: CASSVRGEQYF. The sequenced CDR3 bases are TGTGCCAGTAGTGTGAGGGGCGAG. The chain joins TRBV19 to TRBJ2-7; D tentatively reads TRBD1 or TRBD2 (5 bases each). The CDR3 end lies 3 residues beyond the end of the read and is filled in from the germline J gene. The CDR3 contains 11 residues. The V gene lost 5 bases and the J gene lost 6 bases, with 8 bases spanning the gap. Germline V lookup: CDR1 LNHDA, CDR2 SQIVND (reference sequence).

Regarding this clone: The read gets to within 3 residues of the CDR3 end, and the germline J gene fills in the rest. The rearrangement uses TRBV2 and TRBJ1-1, with 7 bases lining up with TRBD1. The CDR3 is 13 amino acids. CDR1 and CDR2 (germline): SNHLY, FYNNEI. The covered CDR3 bases are TGTGCCAGCAGGGGGGACAGCCAGGGGCGG. Translated, it gives CASRGDSQGR. The entire CDR3 reads CASRGDSQGRAFF.

About this clone itself: Its ends do not fully match the called genes, so a read error is possible. Read sequence stops 3 residues before the CDR3 end, and the germline J gene provides the missing end. The chain carries TRBV10-3 and TRBJ1-6; perhaps TRBD1 as D (5 bases). This CDR3 spans 16 amino acids. Germline V gene sequence: CDR1 ENHRY, CDR2 SYGVKD. CDR3 DNA (partial): TGTGCCATCAGTGAGGGCAGGGTGTCCTCTAATTCACCC. It translates to CAISEGRVSSNSP. The entire CDR3 protein is CAISEGRVSSNSPLHF.

With respect to this clone: Read data end 3 residues before the CDR3 end; the end is taken from the germline J gene. This chain uses TRBV2 with TRBJ2-1; 8 bases are shared with TRBD2. V shed 1 base and J 2 bases; nucleotides not matched to a gene: 7. Germline values: CDR1 SNHLY, CDR2 FYNNEI. CDR3 length: 17 residues. Partial CDR3 DNA: TGTGCCAGCAGTGAAGATTTAGCGGGATACACCTACAATGAG. Its translation is CASSEDLAGYTYNE. The whole CDR3 region reads CASSEDLAGYTYNEQFF.

About this clone itself: The CDR3 is cut off 3 residues early in the read; its end comes from the germline J gene. The genes are TRBV18 and TRBJ2-7, with 9 positions matching TRBD1. The germline V gene has CDR1 KGHSH and CDR2 LQKENI. Trimming at V came to 3 bases and at J to 5 bases, leaving 5 bases not matched to a gene. The CDR3 sequence is 14 residues long. The CDR3 reads CASSPGTGSNEQYF. Incomplete CDR3 DNA: TGTGCCAGCTCACCCGGGACAGGGTCGAACGAG.

CDR3 DNA, as far as it was read: TGCGCCAGCAGTAGACTATGGGCTCGCTCCTACGAG. It is translated as CASSRLWARSYE. The full CDR3 sequence reads CASSRLWARSYEQYF. The chain couples TRBV23-1 to TRBJ2-7; weak D call: TRBD2 (5 bases). The missing CDR3 end, 3 residues past where the read stops, is filled in from the germline J gene. TRBV23-1 is reported as an ORF; its role is uncertain. This CDR3 is built from 15 residues. Trimming took off 5 bases at V and 0 bases at J, with 14 bases between the two ends.

Notes on this clone: The read falls 3 residues short of the CDR3 end, and the missing part is taken from the germline J gene. The genes are TRBV7-2 and TRBJ2-7; D remains unclear. Looked up from germline, CDR1 is SGHTA and CDR2 is FQGNSA. This CDR3 contains 12 residues. V was clipped by 5 bases and J by 5 bases, with 10 bases between them. CDR3 DNA (partial): TGTGCCAGCAGCCAGACAAGGGACGAG. This encodes CASSQTRDE. The CDR3 in full is CASSQTRDEQYF.

Of note for this clone: From the germline J gene comes the end of the CDR3, since the read stops 3 residues before it. The genes are TRBV7-2 and TRBJ2-5; TRBD2 aligns across 10 bases. The length of the CDR3 is 15 residues. The V gene end was trimmed by 2 bases and the J gene end by 5 bases; junction bases not matched to a gene: 5. Germline V gene lookup returns CDR1 SGHTA and CDR2 FQGNSA. CDR3 residues: CASSLLAGDPETQYF. The part of the CDR3 DNA that was read is TGTGCCAGCAGCTTACTAGCGGGGGATCCGGAGACC. The whole variable domain, filled in from reference TRBV7-2 and TRBJ2-5, reads GAGVSQSPSNKVTEKGKDVELRCDPISGHTALYWYRQSLGQGLEFLIYFQGNSAPDKSGLPSDRFSAERTGGSVSTLTIQRTQQEDSAVYLCASSLLAGDPETQYFGPGTRLLVL.

A remark on this clone: Read data end 3 residues before the CDR3 end; the end is taken from the germline J gene. Other DNA sequences of this sample code for an identical CDR3. The J gene is TRBJ1-3, the V gene TRBV7-9; 8 bases map to TRBD1. Trimming cost V 11 bases and J 1 base; bases outside gene matches: 7. Germline CDR1 is SEHNR and CDR2 is FQNEAQ (reference sequence). This CDR3 comprises 14 residues. Incomplete CDR3 DNA: TGTGCCGACAGGGGTGGAGGGTCTGGAAACACC. It codes for CADRGGGSGNT. The full CDR3 reads CADRGGGSGNTIYF.

A note on this clone: The CDR3 end falls 3 residues outside the read, so it is completed with the germline J gene. This chain links TRBV19 with TRBJ2-6; a weak D match, TRBD2 (5 bases). V shed 5 bases and J shed 2 bases, with 7 bases lying between them. From germline, CDR1 is LNHDA and CDR2 SQIVND (reference sequence). CDR3 length: 14 residues. The CDR3 DNA, read in part, is TGTGCCAGTAGTGCCGGGGCTGGGGCCAACGTC. Translation gives CASSAGAGANV. In full, the CDR3 is CASSAGAGANVLTF.

A remark on this clone: The CDR3 end is not reached by the read, which stops 3 residues before it; the germline J gene fills it in. The rearrangement uses TRBV11-2 and TRBJ2-6; D is uncertain. Between the trimmed V and J ends, which lost 6 bases and 0 bases, there was a span of 6 bases. This CDR3 spans 14 amino acids. Germline V gives CDR1 SGHAT, CDR2 FQNNGV. The CDR3 sequence: CASSSYSGANVLTF. CDR3 bases read: TGTGCCAGCAGTTCGTACTCTGGGGCCAACGTC. Complete variable domain (other parts from reference TRBV11-2 and TRBJ2-6): EAGVAQSPRYKIIEKRQSVAFWCNPISGHATLYWYQQILGQGPKLLIQFQNNGVVDDSQLPKDRFSAERLKGVDSTLKIQPAKLEDSAVYLCASSSYSGANVLTFGAGSRLTVL.

As regards this clone: Coverage ceases 3 residues before the CDR3 finishes, and the germline J gene fills in the end. The V and J genes are TRBV19 and TRBJ2-3, with D maybe TRBD1 (6 bases). CDR3 length: 13 amino acids. Looked up from germline, CDR1 is LNHDA and CDR2 is SQIVND (reference sequence). CDR3 residues: CASSEGHQETQYF. Incomplete CDR3 DNA: TGTGCCAGTAGTGAGGGACACCAAGAGACG. The full variable domain, rest sourced from reference TRBV19 and TRBJ2-3, is DGGITQSPKYLFRKEGQNVTLSCEQNLNHDAMYWYRQDPGQGLRLIYYSQIVNDFQKGDIAEGYSVSREKKESFPLTVTSAQKNPTAFYLCASSEGHQETQYFGPGTRLTVL.

The part of the CDR3 DNA that was read is TGTGCCAGCAGTGTTATACAGGGGGCGGCCACAGATACG. As protein: CASSVIQGAATDT. The full-length CDR3 reads as CASSVIQGAATDTQYF. The chain couples TRBV6-1 to TRBJ2-3; 9 bases are shared with TRBD1. The read halts 3 residues ahead of the CDR3 end, with the missing end drawn from the germline J gene. CDR1 and CDR2 (germline): MNHNS, SASEGT. This CDR3 is built from 16 residues. V lost 4 bases, J lost 2 bases, and 7 bases stayed unmatched.

As regards this clone: The read stops 3 residues short of the end of the CDR3; the missing end is completed from the germline J gene. The chain employs TRBV20-1 and TRBJ2-7; a possible D gene is TRBD2 (6 bases). Between the trimmed V and J ends, which lost 3 bases and 2 bases, there was a span of 14 bases. The length of the CDR3 is 14 residues. Germline V gene lookup returns CDR1 DFQATT and CDR2 SNEGSKA (reference sequence). The CDR3: CSARDPSEAYEQYF. Incomplete CDR3 DNA: TGCAGTGCTAGGGACCCTAGCGAGGCCTACGAG.

Regarding this clone: Sequencing ends 3 residues short of the CDR3 end; the germline J gene provides the rest. The chain uses TRBV7-2 and TRBJ1-2; 9 bases map to TRBD1. CDR1 and CDR2 (germline): SGHTA, FQGNSA. V shed 1 base, J shed 4 bases, and the junction held 4 bases outside the gene matches. The CDR3 length is 15 residues. The CDR3 reads CASSLGTGQGYGYTF. CDR3 DNA, as far as it was read: TGTGCCAGCAGCTTAGGGACGGGACAGGGCTATGGC.

About this clone itself: The read halts 3 residues ahead of the CDR3 end, with the missing end drawn from the germline J gene. The genes are TRBV18 and TRBJ2-1; TRBD2 agrees at 8 bases. This CDR3 spans 16 amino acids. The V segment lost 2 bases and the J segment 4 bases; nucleotides outside the gene matches: 7. Looked up from germline, CDR1 is KGHSH and CDR2 is LQKENI. The part of the CDR3 DNA that was read is TGTGCCAGCTCACCAGAGGGGCTAGCGGGTTACAATGAG. It encodes CASSPEGLAGYNE. The entire CDR3 is CASSPEGLAGYNEQFF. Together with reference TRBV18 and TRBJ2-1, the CDR3 gives the full variable domain: NAGVMQNPRHLVRRRGQEARLRCSPMKGHSHVYWYRQLPEEGLKFMVYLQKENIIDESGMPKERFSAEFPKEGPSILRIQQVVRGDSAAYFCASSPEGLAGYNEQFFGPGTRLTVL.

The covered CDR3 bases are TGTGCCAGCTCACCGCTCTCGACAGGGAGTGAGGATGGC. It codes for CASSPLSTGSEDG. The whole CDR3 sequence is CASSPLSTGSEDGYTF. V usage is TRBV18 and J usage is TRBJ1-2, with 7 bases aligning to TRBD1. The read terminates 3 residues ahead of where the CDR3 ends, so the germline J gene completes it. V lost 3 bases and J lost 6; bases outside the gene matches: 13. Per germline, CDR1 KGHSH and CDR2 LQKENI. The CDR3 covers 16 residues.

Note on this clone: The read halts 3 residues ahead of the CDR3 end, with the missing end drawn from the germline J gene. This chain links TRBV6-2 or TRBV6-3 with TRBJ2-7, with 7 bases fitting TRBD1. Germline loops: CDR1 MNHEY, CDR2 SVGEGT. The CDR3 spans 14 residues. The J segment lost 2 bases and the V segment lost 5 bases, leaving 6 bases of the junction unmatched. CDR3 sequence: CASSPRDSTYEQYF. Incomplete CDR3 DNA: TGTGCCAGCAGTCCCCGGGACAGTACCTACGAG.

As concerns this clone: Coverage ceases 3 residues before the CDR3 finishes, and the germline J gene fills in the end. This sequence joins TRBV4-1 and TRBJ2-2; 8 bases are a match to TRBD1. The CDR3 runs to 17 residues. Germline-derived CDR1 and CDR2 are MGHRA and YSYEKL. V was pared by 0 bases and J by 7 bases, with 10 bases of the junction left unmatched. CDR3 bases read: TGCGCCAGCAGCCAAGATATCCAGGGGGCTCAGAGCGGGGAG. This sequence encodes CASSQDIQGAQSGE. The entire CDR3 protein is CASSQDIQGAQSGELFF.

The sequenced part of the CDR3 DNA is TGTGCCAGTACTAAGGGGAATAACTATGGT. Protein sequence: CASTKGNNYG. The CDR3 reads in full as CASTKGNNYGQYF. The chain joins TRBV19 to TRBJ2-4; D might be TRBD1 (5 bases). The CDR3 goes on 3 residues after the read ends, and that part is filled in from the germline J gene. The germline CDR1 and CDR2 sequences are LNHDA and SQIVND (reference sequence). The CDR3 runs 13 residues.

Comments on this clone: Sequencing ends 3 residues short of the CDR3 end; the germline J gene provides the rest. The V call is TRBV10-1, the J call TRBJ1-6; TRBD1 might be the D (6 bases). V lost 6 bases to trimming and J lost 6 bases, with 18 bases between them. CDR1 and CDR2 from the germline V gene are WNHNN and SYGVQD (reference sequence). The CDR3 sequence is 16 residues long. The sequenced CDR3 bases are TGCGCCAGCAGGGCCCCCGGACAGAGCCTTAATTCACCC. It translates to CASRAPGQSLNSP. The entire CDR3 protein is CASRAPGQSLNSPLHF.

CDR3 sequence: CSASHASTDTQYF. CDR3 DNA, as far as it was read: TGCAGTGCTAGCCATGCGAGCACAGATACG. J is TRBJ2-3 and V is TRBV20-1; D is uncertain. The read ends 3 residues early relative to the CDR3; the germline J gene fills the gap. Trimming pared 3 bases from V and 0 bases from J, leaving 7 bases between. This CDR3 comprises 13 residues. The germline V gene has CDR1 DFQATT and CDR2 SNEGSKA (reference sequence).

Note on this clone: The CDR3 end falls 3 residues outside the read, so it is completed with the germline J gene. The rearrangement links TRBV13 to TRBJ2-1; 10 bases fit TRBD1. The germline V gene encodes CDR1 PRHDT and CDR2 FYEKMQ (reference sequence). Trimming at V came to 7 bases and at J to 6 bases, leaving 6 bases not matched to a gene. The CDR3 is 14 amino acids. The covered CDR3 bases are TGTGCCAGCACCTCCAGGACAGGGGGCAATGAG. Protein sequence: CASTSRTGGNE. The whole CDR3 protein reads CASTSRTGGNEQFF.

On this clone: The sequence runs out 3 residues before the end of the CDR3; the remainder is reconstructed from the germline J gene. This chain links TRBV18 with TRBJ1-5; 8 bases align to TRBD1. Per the germline V gene, CDR1 is KGHSH and CDR2 is LQKENI. Trimming cost V 5 bases and J 4 bases; bases outside gene matches: 7. CDR3 length equals 15 residues. CDR3 DNA (partial): TGTGCCAGCTCAAATGGGGGACAGGCTAATCAGCCC. This sequence encodes CASSNGGQANQP. The CDR3 in full is CASSNGGQANQPQHF.

As regards this clone: The CDR3 extends 3 residues past the end of the read, so its final part is completed from the germline J gene. This rearrangement joins TRBV19 to TRBJ2-7, with TRBD1 identical over 8 bases. CDR3 size: 18 residues. Germline CDR1 reads LNHDA; CDR2 reads SQIVND (reference sequence). V shed 5 bases, J shed 2 bases, and the junction held 17 bases outside the gene matches. The CDR3 is CASSLTGTGLGVTYEQYF. The part of the CDR3 DNA that was read is TGTGCCAGTAGTCTGACCGGGACAGGACTCGGGGTTACCTACGAG. The full variable domain, completed using reference TRBV19 and TRBJ2-7, is DGGITQSPKYLFRKEGQNVTLSCEQNLNHDAMYWYRQDPGQGLRLIYYSQIVNDFQKGDIAEGYSVSREKKESFPLTVTSAQKNPTAFYLCASSLTGTGLGVTYEQYFGPGTRLTVT.

Regarding this clone: One end of the junction does not line up with germline, which may come from a read error. The read is 3 residues too short to cover the CDR3 end, so that end is filled in from the germline J gene. Other DNA variants within this sample encode the same CDR3. The V gene is TRBV2, the J gene TRBJ1-3; D is perhaps TRBD1 (5 bases). The CDR3 length is 13 residues. Germline lookup yields CDR1 SNHLY and CDR2 FYNNEI. The CDR3 DNA, read in part, is TGTGCCAGCAGTGACAGGGCTGGAAACACT. It codes for CASSDRAGNT. The CDR3 in its entirety is CASSDRAGNTIYF.

Notes on this clone: From the germline J gene comes the end of the CDR3, since the read stops 3 residues before it. The chain recombines TRBV18 with TRBJ2-2; 7 bases are a match to TRBD2. With 3 bases clipped from V and 5 bases from J, the junction kept 6 bases outside the gene matches. The CDR3 sequence is 15 residues long. Germline CDR1 KGHSH, CDR2 LQKENI. Partial CDR3 DNA: TGTGCCAGCTCACCGGCGGGAGAGAGGACCGGGGAG. Its translation is CASSPAGERTGE. The full CDR3 protein is CASSPAGERTGELFF.

On this clone: The read is 3 residues too short to cover the CDR3 end, so that end is filled in from the germline J gene. The rearrangement links TRBV5-1 to TRBJ2-1, with 7 bases that match TRBD1. The germline gives CDR1 SGHRS, CDR2 YFSETQ. The CDR3 is 17 amino acids. The V and J ends lost 3 bases and 0 bases, in that order; junction bases with no gene match: 9. CDR3 amino acids: CASSSITGVSSYNEQFF. The CDR3 DNA, read in part, is TGCGCCAGCAGCTCCATAACAGGGGTTAGCTCCTACAATGAG.